The 8 T cell receptor beta chains below were found in one sample sequenced in a study of PD-L1 blockade in urothelial cancer. Time point here: peripheral blood 6 weeks after treatment start. Assay used: immunoSEQ multiplex PCR; TCRdb lists only in-frame clones, some missing. This table has around 110,000 clones, about 89% appearing once. The material was PBMCs, obtained around atezolizumab (anti-PD-L1) treatment. The source is a man between 60 and 70 years old with urothelial cancer.

The V and J genes are TRBV21-1 and TRBJ2-3; the tabulated D call, TRBD2, remains unverified against the DNA. TRBV21-1 is a pseudogene segment. CDR3 length: 16 amino acids. The CDR3 DNA reads as TGTGCCAGCAGCAAAGTCCCTAATTCCTGCACAGATACGCAGTATTTT. Translating gives CASSKVPNSCTDTQYF.

The V gene is TRBV5-6, the J gene TRBJ2-1; TRBD1 might be the D (5 bases). The CDR3 runs to 11 residues. Trimming shortened V by 7 bases and J by 10 bases, and 12 bases separated the two germline ends. Per germline, CDR1 SGHDT and CDR2 YYEEEE. The CDR3 protein is CASRAGKEQFF. The CDR3 DNA reads as TGTGCCAGCCGGGCAGGGAAAGAGCAGTTCTTC.

This clone was observed once. The J gene is TRBJ1-3, the V gene TRBV13; maybe TRBD1 (6 bases). Germline loops: CDR1 PRHDT, CDR2 FYEKMQ (reference sequence). The CDR3 runs 14 residues. Trimming pared 1 base from V and 5 bases from J, leaving 9 bases between. CDR3 nucleotides: TGTGCCAGCAGCTTAGTTGGGGGCAGAAACACCATATATTTT. This sequence encodes CASSLVGGRNTIYF. Full variable domain (missing parts from reference TRBV13 and TRBJ1-3): AAGVIQSPRHLIKEKRETATLKCYPIPRHDTVYWYQQGPGQDPQFLISFYEKMQSDKGSIPDRFSAQQFSDYHSELNMSSLELGDSALYFCASSLVGGRNTIYFGEGSWLTVV.

This sequence joins TRBV5-1 and TRBJ2-2, with 9 nucleotides matching TRBD1. CDR3 size: 15 residues. Germline V gene lookup returns CDR1 SGHRS and CDR2 YFSETQ. The trim removed 3 bases at V and 3 bases at J, leaving 3 bases unmatched. The CDR3 sequence: CASSWDRVDTGELFF. CDR3 DNA sequence: TGCGCCAGCAGCTGGGACAGGGTTGACACCGGGGAGCTGTTTTTT.

The chain couples TRBV4-1 to TRBJ2-5; no reliable D call. From germline, CDR1 is MGHRA and CDR2 YSYEKL. The CDR3 covers 14 residues. Trimming cost V 4 bases and J 5 bases, with 14 bases left between them. The CDR3 is CASSPEASRETQYF. DNA of the CDR3: TGCGCCAGCAGCCCAGAAGCTTCTAGGGAGACCCAGTACTTC.

The chain couples TRBV5-1 to TRBJ2-1; the match to TRBD2 covers 7 bases. The germline V gene has CDR1 SGHRS and CDR2 YFSETQ. V lost 4 bases and J lost 1; bases outside the gene matches: 8. This CDR3 comprises 16 residues. This CDR3 is CASSPQSGTSYNEQFF. DNA of the CDR3: TGCGCCAGCAGCCCGCAAAGCGGGACGTCCTACAATGAGCAGTTCTTC.

The V call is TRBV7-9, the J call TRBJ2-7, with TRBD1 matching 9 bases. CDR3 length: 15 amino acids. V shed 1 base and J 2 bases; nucleotides not matched to a gene: 3. Germline V gene data show CDR1 as SEHNR and CDR2 as FQNEAQ (reference sequence). The CDR3 reads CASSLVGQGTYEQYF. CDR3 DNA: TGTGCCAGCAGCTTAGTGGGACAGGGCACCTACGAGCAGTACTTC. Combining the CDR3 with reference TRBV7-9 and TRBJ2-7 gives the whole variable domain DTGVSQNPRHKITKRGQNVTFRCDPISEHNRLYWYRQTLGQGPEFLTYFQNEAQLEKSRLLSDRFSAERPKGSFSTLEIQRTEQGDSAMYLCASSLVGQGTYEQYFGPGTRLTVT.

This chain uses TRBV28 with TRBJ2-6; 12 positions agree with TRBD1. Germline loops: CDR1 MDHEN, CDR2 SYDVKM. There are 18 residues in the CDR3. J was trimmed by 3 bases and V by 10 bases; bases with no gene match: 13. This CDR3 reads CATHASGQGAFGANVLTF. In DNA, the CDR3 is TGTGCCACCCATGCGTCGGGACAGGGGGCATTTGGGGCCAACGTCCTGACTTTC.